This T cell receptor beta chain was captured by sequencing in a study of radiotherapy plus CTLA-4 blockade in lung cancer. The germline gives CDR1 PRHDT, CDR2 FYEKMQ (reference sequence). Trimming at V came to 5 bases and at J to 4 bases, leaving 11 bases not matched to a gene. CDR3 length: 15 residues. Produced via immunoSEQ multiplex PCR; TCRdb's table is partial and in-frame only. Among 40,000 to 60,000 clones listed, 82% were seen once. The chain combines TRBV13 with TRBJ2-7, with 7 bases that match TRBD2. The sequenced sample was peripheral blood, obtained from a patient treated with radiotherapy plus ipilimumab. The receptor was derived from a human donor with non-small cell lung cancer who had stable disease on radiotherapy plus ipilimumab. CDR3 protein: CASSLRGGSAYEQYF. The CDR3 nucleotides read TGTGCCAGCAGCCTCCGCGGCGGGAGTGCGTACGAGCAGTACTTC.